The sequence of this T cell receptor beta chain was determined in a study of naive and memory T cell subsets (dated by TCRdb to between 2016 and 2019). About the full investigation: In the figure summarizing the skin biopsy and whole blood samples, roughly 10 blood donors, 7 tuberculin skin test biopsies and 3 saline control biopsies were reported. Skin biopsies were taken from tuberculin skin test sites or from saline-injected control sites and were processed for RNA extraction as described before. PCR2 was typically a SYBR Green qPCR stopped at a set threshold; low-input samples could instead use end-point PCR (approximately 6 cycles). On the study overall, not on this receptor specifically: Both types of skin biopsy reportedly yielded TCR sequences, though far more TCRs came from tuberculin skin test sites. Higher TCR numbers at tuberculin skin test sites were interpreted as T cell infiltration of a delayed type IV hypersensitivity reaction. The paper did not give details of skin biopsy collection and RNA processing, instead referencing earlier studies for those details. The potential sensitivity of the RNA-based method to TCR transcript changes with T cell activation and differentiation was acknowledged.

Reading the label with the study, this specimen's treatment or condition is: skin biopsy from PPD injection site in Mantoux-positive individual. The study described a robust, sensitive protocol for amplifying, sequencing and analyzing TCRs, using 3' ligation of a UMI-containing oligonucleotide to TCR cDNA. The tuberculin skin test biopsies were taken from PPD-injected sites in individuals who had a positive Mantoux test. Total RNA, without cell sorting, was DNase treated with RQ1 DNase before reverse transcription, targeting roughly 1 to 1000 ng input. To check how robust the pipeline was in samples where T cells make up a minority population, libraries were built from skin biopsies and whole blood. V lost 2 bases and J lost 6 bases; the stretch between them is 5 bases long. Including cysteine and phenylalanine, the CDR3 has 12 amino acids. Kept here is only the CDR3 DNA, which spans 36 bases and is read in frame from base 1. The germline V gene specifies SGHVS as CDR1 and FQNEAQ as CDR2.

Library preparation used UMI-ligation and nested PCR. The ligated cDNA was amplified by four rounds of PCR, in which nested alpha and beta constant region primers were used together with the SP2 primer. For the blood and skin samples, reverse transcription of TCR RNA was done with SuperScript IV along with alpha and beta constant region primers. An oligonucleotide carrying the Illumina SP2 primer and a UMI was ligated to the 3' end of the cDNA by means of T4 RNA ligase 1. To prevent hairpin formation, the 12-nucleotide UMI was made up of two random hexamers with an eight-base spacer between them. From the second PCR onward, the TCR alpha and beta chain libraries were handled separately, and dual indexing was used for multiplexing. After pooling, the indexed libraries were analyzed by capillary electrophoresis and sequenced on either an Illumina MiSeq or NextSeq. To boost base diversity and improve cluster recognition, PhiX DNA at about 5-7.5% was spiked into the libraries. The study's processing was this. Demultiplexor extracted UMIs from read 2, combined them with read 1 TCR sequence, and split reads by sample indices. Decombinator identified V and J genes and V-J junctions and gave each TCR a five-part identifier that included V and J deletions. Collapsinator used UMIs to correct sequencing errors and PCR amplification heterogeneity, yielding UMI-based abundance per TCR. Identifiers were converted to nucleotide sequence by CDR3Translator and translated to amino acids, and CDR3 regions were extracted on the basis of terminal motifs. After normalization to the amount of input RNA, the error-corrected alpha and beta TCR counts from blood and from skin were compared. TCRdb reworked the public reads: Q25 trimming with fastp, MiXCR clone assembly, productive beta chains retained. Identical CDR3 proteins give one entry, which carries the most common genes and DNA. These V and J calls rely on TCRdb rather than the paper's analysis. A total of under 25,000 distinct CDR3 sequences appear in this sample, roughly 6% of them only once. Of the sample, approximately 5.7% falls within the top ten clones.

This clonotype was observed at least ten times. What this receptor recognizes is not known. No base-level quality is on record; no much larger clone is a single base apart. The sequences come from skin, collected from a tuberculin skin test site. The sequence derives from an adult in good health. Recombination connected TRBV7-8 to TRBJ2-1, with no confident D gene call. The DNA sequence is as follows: TGTGCCAGCAGCTTATACCTCAATGAGCAGTTCTTC. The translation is CASSLYLNEQFF.